These 21 T cell receptor beta chains were sequenced from one sample in a study of T cell repertoires in cytomegalovirus infection. TCRdb reprocessed the reads with MiXCR, giving one entry per CDR3 protein. The sample includes around 85,000 distinct CDR3 sequences, approximately 43% of them seen just once. Their cognate antigens are unknown. Source: CD8+ T cells from cultured PBMCs, taken from culture after CMV antigen stimulation. The receptors were sampled from a human donor in good health (CMV status not recorded). Some clones in this sample may be carry-over from other donors' samples.

V is TRBV3-1 and J is TRBJ2-1; 7 nucleotides agree with TRBD1. Germline CDR1 LGHDT, CDR2 YNNKEL (reference sequence). The ends lost 1 base at V and 1 base at J; junction bases unmatched: 10. This CDR3 is 18 amino acids long. CDR3 region: CASSQGGGGERSYNEQFF. The CDR3 DNA follows: TGTGCCAGCAGCCAAGGAGGGGGCGGAGAGCGGTCCTACAATGAGCAGTTCTTC.

There are a few counts of this clonotype. This chain connects TRBV5-6 to TRBJ2-2, with TRBD2 as a possible D gene (5 bases). V dropped 2 bases and J dropped 0 bases, with 8 bases sitting between them. The CDR3 spans 15 residues. Germline V lookup: CDR1 SGHDT, CDR2 YYEEEE. The CDR3: CASSFPLANTGELFF. CDR3 sequence (DNA): TGTGCCAGCAGCTTTCCACTAGCGAACACCGGGGAGCTGTTTTTT. The full variable domain, its missing parts supplied by reference TRBV5-6 and TRBJ2-2, is DAGVTQSPTHLIKTRGQQVTLRCSPKSGHDTVSWYQQALGQGPQFIFQYYEEEERQRGNFPDRFSGHQFPNYSSELNVNALLLGDSALYLCASSFPLANTGELFFGEGSRLTVL.

This clonotype was seen a few times. The rearrangement uses TRBV7-2 and TRBJ1-4; 8 bases are a match to TRBD1. Germline V CDR1 and CDR2: SGHTA, FQGNSA. V was clipped by 5 bases and J by 3 bases; unmatched bases: 5. The CDR3 has 15 residues. The CDR3 spells CASSHRGTANEKLFF. The CDR3 bases are TGTGCCAGCAGCCACAGGGGGACGGCTAATGAAAAACTGTTTTTT.

J is TRBJ2-3 and V is TRBV6-6; perhaps TRBD2 as D (5 bases). The germline V gene has CDR1 MNHNY and CDR2 SVGAGI (reference sequence). Trimming took off 7 bases at V and 2 bases at J, with 10 bases between the two ends. This CDR3 contains 13 residues. The CDR3 is CASMRVVTDTQYF. CDR3 in DNA: TGTGCCAGCATGCGGGTAGTCACAGATACGCAGTATTTT.

This chain connects TRBV7-3 to TRBJ2-5; 12 positions match TRBD2. Trimming removed 10 bases from V and 0 bases from J; junction bases left unmatched: 9. Per the germline V gene, CDR1 is SGHTA and CDR2 is FQGTGA. This CDR3 contains 16 residues. The CDR3 region is CATPCLAGGNQETQYF. CDR3 coding DNA: TGTGCCACTCCCTGCCTAGCGGGGGGGAACCAAGAGACCCAGTACTTC.

The chain combines TRBV27 with TRBJ2-1; D ambiguous. The V and J ends lost 7 bases and 7 bases respectively, with 14 bases between them. The germline CDR1 and CDR2 sequences are MNHEY and SMNVEV (reference sequence). The CDR3 consists of 13 residues. The CDR3 here is CASMRTSLNEQFF. CDR3 nucleotide sequence: TGTGCCAGCATGAGGACGTCCTTGAATGAGCAGTTCTTC.

The chain is built from TRBV4-2 and TRBJ2-5; the match to TRBD2 covers 7 bases. CDR1 LGHNA and CDR2 YNFKEQ come from the germline V gene. This CDR3 is 17 amino acids long. J was trimmed by 4 bases and V by 3 bases; bases with no gene match: 14. This chain's CDR3 is CASSQLGLGGEGETQYF. The CDR3 DNA sequence: TGTGCCAGCAGCCAGCTCGGACTAGGAGGGGAGGGAGAGACCCAGTACTTC.

In its sample, this clonotype was seen a few times. The V gene is TRBV12-3 or TRBV12-4, the J gene TRBJ1-5; TRBD1 agrees at 11 bases. The CDR3 has 15 amino acids. J gave up 6 bases and V 4 bases, and 5 bases lay outside the gene matches. As DNA, the CDR3 is TGTGCCAGCAGTTGGGGGACAGGGGGTTTTCAGCCCCAGCATTTT. It encodes CASSWGTGGFQPQHF.

This clonotype has only a few counts. The junction does not match germline at one end; this may be a read error. The genes are TRBV4-1 and TRBJ2-7; 7 bases line up with TRBD1. This CDR3 contains 14 residues. The germline V gene has CDR1 MGHRA and CDR2 YSYEKL. CDR3 protein: CASSQRTGSYEQYF. The CDR3 nucleotides read TGTGCCAGCAGCCAGAGGACAGGCTCCTACGAGCAGTACTTC.

This clonotype has a handful of counts. The J gene is TRBJ2-7, the V gene TRBV7-9, with D possibly TRBD2 on 6 matching bases. CDR1 and CDR2 (germline): SEHNR, FQNEAQ (reference sequence). The CDR3 loop spans 13 amino acids. V lost 4 bases and J 0 bases, leaving 7 bases between the germline ends. CDR3: CASSSGLSYEQYF. The CDR3 bases are TGTGCCAGCAGCTCGGGACTCTCCTACGAGCAGTACTTC. The variable domain in full, completed from reference TRBV7-9 and TRBJ2-7, reads DTGVSQNPRHKITKRGQNVTFRCDPISEHNRLYWYRQTLGQGPEFLTYFQNEAQLEKSRLLSDRFSAERPKGSFSTLEIQRTEQGDSAMYLCASSSGLSYEQYFGPGTRLTVT.

The chain has TRBV27 and TRBJ2-2; D tentatively fits TRBD1 or TRBD2 (6 bases each). The V gene lost 4 bases and the J gene lost 6 bases, with 9 bases spanning the gap. Germline CDR1 MNHEY, CDR2 SMNVEV (reference sequence). The CDR3 totals 13 residues. CDR3 region: CASSWRGAGELFF. The DNA of the CDR3 is TGTGCCAGCAGTTGGAGGGGGGCCGGGGAGCTGTTTTTT.

The V and J genes are TRBV19 and TRBJ1-6; TRBD1 matches at 10 bases. There are 16 residues in the CDR3. Losses at the gene ends were 8 bases for V and 9 bases for J; bases not matched to a gene: 13. Germline lookup yields CDR1 LNHDA and CDR2 SQIVND (reference sequence). In nucleotides, the CDR3 is TGTGCCAGTGGGACTGGACAGGGGGTTTTACCTTCACCCCTCCACTTT. Its protein product is CASGTGQGVLPSPLHF.

This clonotype has a handful of counts. This chain joins TRBV7-2 and TRBJ2-3; D not certain. CDR3 length equals 14 residues. Germline CDR1 SGHTA, CDR2 FQGNSA. With 1 base removed from V and 0 bases from J, the gap between germline ends came to 5 bases. The CDR3 loop is CASSLVGSTDTQYF. The DNA for the CDR3 is TGTGCCAGCAGCTTAGTGGGTAGCACAGATACGCAGTATTTT.

The V and J genes are TRBV28 and TRBJ1-5; D remains unclear. V lost 8 bases and J lost 4, with 3 bases in between. The CDR3 contains 10 residues. Germline CDR1 reads MDHEN; CDR2 reads SYDVKM. The CDR3 protein is CASQNQPQHF. The CDR3 coding sequence is TGTGCCAGCCAGAATCAGCCCCAGCATTTT.

V is TRBV11-2 and J is TRBJ1-1; a weak D match, TRBD1 (6 bases). Trimming removed 1 base from V and 3 bases from J, with 9 bases in between. The germline V gene encodes CDR1 SGHAT and CDR2 FQNNGV. The CDR3 runs to 14 residues. The CDR3 sequence: CASSLGGAYTEAFF. Here the CDR3 DNA reads TGTGCCAGCAGCTTAGGGGGGGCGTACACTGAAGCTTTCTTT.

The chain uses TRBV10-3 and TRBJ2-7; 14 bases align to TRBD2. V trimming: 3 bases; J trimming: 6 bases; junction bases outside the gene matches: 7. In germline, CDR1 is ENHRY, CDR2 SYGVKD. CDR3 length: 16 amino acids. Here the CDR3 DNA reads TGTGCCATCAGTGAAGGGACTAGCGGGAGTCCGGGCGAGCAGTACTTC. Translation gives CAISEGTSGSPGEQYF.

This clonotype was detected only a few times. V and J are TRBV7-2 and TRBJ2-1, with 8 bases that match TRBD1. V gave up 5 bases and J gave up 4 bases; unmatched junction bases: 4. Germline CDR1 and CDR2: SGHTA and FQGNSA. The CDR3 length is 14 residues. The CDR3 DNA reads TGTGCCAGCAGCCAGGGGGCCGGATACAATGAGCAGTTCTTC. It encodes CASSQGAGYNEQFF.

This clonotype was observed a handful of times. The chain combines TRBV7-8 with TRBJ1-1; 9 positions match TRBD1. The germline CDR1 and CDR2 sequences are SGHVS and FQNEAQ. The CDR3 is 15 residues long. After removal of 4 bases from V and 3 bases from J, the junction contained 6 bases not matched to a gene. CDR3 sequence (DNA): TGTGCCAGCAGCTCTCACCGGGACAGGGACACTGAAGCTTTCTTT. Its protein product is CASSSHRDRDTEAFF. Combining the CDR3 with reference TRBV7-8 and TRBJ1-1 gives the whole variable domain GAGVSQSPRYKVAKRGQDVALRCDPISGHVSLFWYQQALGQGPEFLTYFQNEAQLDKSGLPSDRFFAERPEGSVSTLKIQRTQQEDSAVYLCASSSHRDRDTEAFFGQGTRLTVV.

This clonotype was found a few times. The chain employs TRBV4-1 and TRBJ1-5; D may be TRBD1 (6 bases). The CDR3 length is 13 residues. CDR1 MGHRA and CDR2 YSYEKL come from the germline V gene. V was clipped by 7 bases and J by 4 bases, with 11 bases between them. The CDR3 DNA follows: TGCGCCAGCAATGAGGGGGAAAATCAGCCCCAGCATTTT. Its protein product is CASNEGENQPQHF.

The V call is TRBV6-6, the J call TRBJ2-3; D is ambiguous. V lost 8 bases and J 2 bases, leaving 17 bases between the germline ends. The CDR3 has 15 amino acids. Per the germline V gene, CDR1 is MNHNY and CDR2 is SVGAGI (reference sequence). The CDR3: CASRNSGGATDTQYF. CDR3 sequence (DNA): TGTGCCAGCCGCAACTCGGGCGGTGCCACAGATACGCAGTATTTT.

The genes are TRBV6-6 and TRBJ2-4; a possible D gene is TRBD1 (5 bases). This CDR3 has 16 amino acids. Between the trimmed V and J ends, which lost 5 bases and 3 bases, there was a span of 17 bases. Germline V lookup: CDR1 MNHNY, CDR2 SVGAGI (reference sequence). The CDR3 spells CASSESFGHLKNIQYF. The CDR3 nucleotides read TGTGCCAGCAGTGAGTCATTCGGACACCTCAAAAACATTCAGTACTTC.